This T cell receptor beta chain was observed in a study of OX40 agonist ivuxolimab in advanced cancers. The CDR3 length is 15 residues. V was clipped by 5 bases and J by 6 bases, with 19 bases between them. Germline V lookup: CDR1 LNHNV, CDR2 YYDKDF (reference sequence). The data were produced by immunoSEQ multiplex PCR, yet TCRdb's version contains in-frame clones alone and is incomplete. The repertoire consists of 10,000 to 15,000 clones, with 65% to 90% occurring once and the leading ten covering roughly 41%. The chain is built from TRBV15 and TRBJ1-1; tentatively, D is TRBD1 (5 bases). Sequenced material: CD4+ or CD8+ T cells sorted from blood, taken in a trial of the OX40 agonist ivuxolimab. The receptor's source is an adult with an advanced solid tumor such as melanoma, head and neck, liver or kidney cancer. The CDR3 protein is CATSSLRGGLPEAFF. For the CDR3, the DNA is TGTGCCACCAGCTCCCTGAGGGGAGGTCTGCCTGAAGCTTTCTTT.